This T cell receptor beta chain was captured by sequencing in a study of neoadjuvant anti-PD-1 for oral cavity cancer. Points from the study as a whole: Pretreatment Treg/Th17 ratio correlated inversely with post-treatment tumor clonality.

In regard to this clone: Its antigen is currently unknown.

Germline loops: CDR1 MDHEN, CDR2 SYDVKM. This CDR3 region has 17 residues. Losses at the gene ends were 7 bases for V and 0 bases for J; bases not matched to a gene: 10. Assay: immunoSEQ multiplex PCR; the TCRdb copy retains only in-frame clones and omits some. The sample has some 17,000 clones, around two thirds seen once. The starting material was PBMCs, obtained before nivolumab (anti-PD-1) treatment. The chain couples TRBV28 to TRBJ1-5; 9 nucleotides align to TRBD1. The clonotype originates from a person aged 40 to 85 with oral cavity squamous cell carcinoma. The CDR3 loop is CASMRDRADFSNQPQHF. CDR3 DNA sequence: TGTGCCAGCATGCGGGACAGGGCCGACTTTAGCAATCAGCCCCAGCATTTT.